The rows below give T cell receptor beta chains drawn from one sample of a study of CD8 T cells in Susac syndrome. One entry per CDR3 protein, called by TCRdb with MiXCR from the immunoSEQ multiplex PCR reads. The sample yields a few hundred thousand distinct CDR3 sequences, 89% seen once. Input material: CD8+ T cells from PBMCs. These receptors all come from a human donor with multiple sclerosis. CDR3s include the opening cysteine and the closing phenylalanine or tryptophan. Each record gives: clone size, D gene, J gene, V gene, CDR3 DNA, CDR3 protein. The D gene is left open where the match is weak. Size tells how often a clone was seen (once, few, many) or the class of an expanded clone, and some rows leave it out.

>NA|TRBD1|TRBJ2-7|TRBV2
TGTGCCAGCAGGTCGTTGGGACAGGGGGCTTGGGACGAGCAGTACTTC
CASRSLGQGAWDEQYF
>NA|TRBD1|TRBJ2-4|TRBV5-1
TGCGCCAGCAGCTTGCTGGGACAGGGGTTTTGGGGTTTGTCCAAAAACATTCAGTACTTC
CASSLLGQGFWGLSKNIQYF
>NA|NA|TRBJ2-3|TRBV4-1
TGCGCCAGCAGCCAGGCTAGCTTCGATACGCAGTATTTT
CASSQASFDTQYF
>NA|TRBD2|TRBJ2-7|TRBV27
TGTGCCAGCAGTCTAACCGGGACTAGCGGGGGATACGAGCAGTACTTC
CASSLTGTSGGYEQYF
>NA|NA|TRBJ2-7|TRBV9
TGTGCCAGCAGCGTAGAAGCGGAACCCTACGAGCAGTACTTC
CASSVEAEPYEQYF
>NA|NA|TRBJ2-3|TRBV5-1
TGCGCCAGCACCAACGAAACGACCACAGATACGCAGTATTTT
CASTNETTTDTQYF
>NA|NA|TRBJ2-5|TRBV7-9
TGTGCCAGCAGCCCCAAGGCCGGGTCCCTACGGGAGACCCAGTACTTC
CASSPKAGSLRETQYF
>once|NA|TRBJ2-3|TRBV27
TGTGCCAGCAGTTTATCGCCCTGGACTAGCACAGATACGCAGTATTTT
CASSLSPWTSTDTQYF
>NA|TRBD2|TRBJ2-1|TRBV6-5
TGTGCCAGCAGTACCTTCCTCGAGCGGGGAAATGAGCAGTTCTTC
CASSTFLERGNEQFF
>NA|NA|TRBJ2-2|TRBV20-1
TGCAGTGCTAGAGATCTCCGGGTACACACCGGGGAGCTGTTTTTT
CSARDLRVHTGELFF
>NA|TRBD1|TRBJ2-5|TRBV7-8
TGTGCCAGCAGCCACCGACAGGGGGAAGAGACCCAGTACTTC
CASSHRQGEETQYF
>NA|TRBD1|TRBJ1-5|TRBV30
TGTGCCTGGAGTGTGGGAGGGACAGTCTGGGCCGCAAATCAGCCCCAGCATTTT
CAWSVGGTVWAANQPQHF
>NA|NA|TRBJ1-1|TRBV27
TGTGCCAGCAGTTTATTATCGCCAAGTTTGGGCGCTGAAGCTTTCTTT
CASSLLSPSLGAEAFF
>NA|NA|TRBJ2-2|TRBV9
TGTGCCAGCAGCGTAGGGCAGGGTCCGTTGGCCGGGGAGCTGTTTTTT
CASSVGQGPLAGELFF
>NA|NA|TRBJ1-2|TRBV29-1
TGCAGCCACGAGGCGGTGGGCTATGGCTACACCTTC
CSHEAVGYGYTF
>NA|NA|TRBJ1-5|TRBV28
TGTGCCAGCAGTTTACGCGGGAATAGCAATCAGCCCCAGCATTTT
CASSLRGNSNQPQHF
>NA|TRBD1|TRBJ1-4|TRBV2
TGTGCCAGCGACAGGGAAGGCGAAAAACTGTTTTTT
CASDREGEKLFF
>once|NA|TRBJ2-7|TRBV20-1
TGCAGTGCTAGAGCGACTCCCGCTTACGAGCAGTACTTC
CSARATPAYEQYF
>NA|NA|TRBJ1-5|TRBV6-2/TRBV6-3
TGTGCCAGCAGTACAGGGTCCGGTGTTCAGCCCCAGCATTTT
CASSTGSGVQPQHF
>few|TRBD1|TRBJ2-7|TRBV7-9
TGTGCCAGCAGCCCATGGGGACAGGGTCGATACGAGCAGTACTTC
CASSPWGQGRYEQYF
>few|NA|TRBJ2-5|TRBV20-1
TGCAGTGCTAGCCGGGACCGCTTGGATGGGAAGACCCAGTACTTC
CSASRDRLDGKTQYF
>NA|NA|TRBJ1-2|TRBV2
TGTGCCAGCAGTGAATTCCTAACAGGCGGCTACACCTTC
CASSEFLTGGYTF
>NA|NA|TRBJ2-2|TRBV2
TGTGCCAGCACCGGTGACGGGGAGCTGTTTTTT
CASTGDGELFF
>NA|TRBD2|TRBJ2-7|TRBV10-3
TGTGCCATCAGTGGGGCCGGGACTAGCGGGAGGCCCTACGAGCAGTACTTC
CAISGAGTSGRPYEQYF
>NA|TRBD2|TRBJ2-3|TRBV4-3
TGCGCCAGCAGCCACGACTTAGCGGGAACCTCAGATACGCAGTATTTT
CASSHDLAGTSDTQYF
>NA|TRBD1|TRBJ1-4|TRBV4-2
TGTGCCAGCAGCCAAGGGACAGGGATTGAAAAACTGTTTTTT
CASSQGTGIEKLFF
>NA|NA|TRBJ1-5|TRBV6-2/TRBV6-3
TGTGCCAGCAGTTACTCTGGGGGGGACCAGCCCCAGCATTTT
CASSYSGGDQPQHF
>NA|NA|TRBJ2-1|TRBV20-1
TGCAGTGCTAGAGAGACCAATGAGCAGTTCTTC
CSARETNEQFF
>NA|NA|TRBJ2-5|TRBV7-2
TGTGCCAGCAGCTCCGGAAGGTTTGATCGGACCCAGTACTTC
CASSSGRFDRTQYF
>NA|NA|TRBJ1-1|TRBV7-9
TGTGCCAGCAGCTTAGATCCAAGAACAGCTTTCTTT
CASSLDPRTAFF
>NA|TRBD1|TRBJ2-7|TRBV4-3
TGCGCCAGCAGCCAAGATTACCATGGGACAGGCTACGAGCAGTACTTC
CASSQDYHGTGYEQYF
>NA|TRBD2|TRBJ2-2|TRBV10-3
TGTGCCATCAGAGGACTAGCGGGGGGCCGCGGAGAGCTGTTTTTT
CAIRGLAGGRGELFF
>NA|NA|TRBJ1-6|TRBV7-9
TGTGCCAGCAGCTCCGACGGGGGAAATTCACCCCTCCACTTT
CASSSDGGNSPLHF
>NA|TRBD2|TRBJ2-5|TRBV28
TGTGCCAGCAGTTTGGGCCTAGCGGGAGCGCACACCCAGTACTTC
CASSLGLAGAHTQYF
>NA|TRBD1|TRBJ1-1|TRBV5-4
TGTGCCAGCAGTCGTACCGGGACAGCAAACACTGAAGCTTTCTTT
CASSRTGTANTEAFF
>NA|TRBD2|TRBJ2-2|TRBV30
TGTGCCTGGAGTGTAGGGACTAGCACCACCGGGGAGCTGTTTTTT
CAWSVGTSTTGELFF
>NA|NA|TRBJ1-1|TRBV20-1
TGCAGTGCTAGGGCCGTAAACACTGAAGCTTTCTTT
CSARAVNTEAFF
>NA|TRBD2|TRBJ2-3|TRBV27
TGTGCCAGCAGTCCTAGGGGAGCGGGGAGACTGGTATTT
CASSPRGAGRLVF
>NA|NA|TRBJ1-3|TRBV10-3
TGTGCCATCAGTGAGTCGATAAGTTTTGACGGAAACACCATATATTTT
CAISESISFDGNTIYF
>once|NA|TRBJ2-1|TRBV20-1
TGCAGTGCTAGCGAGGGACACATCTCCTACAATGAGCAGTTCTTC
CSASEGHISYNEQFF
>NA|NA|TRBJ1-1|TRBV19
TGTGCCAGTAGTATGGGACTTGCAGCTTTCTTT
CASSMGLAAFF
>NA|TRBD1|TRBJ2-1|TRBV4-3
TGCGCCAGCAGCCAAGAGGCGACAGGGGTCCACAATGAGCAGTTCTTC
CASSQEATGVHNEQFF
>NA|NA|TRBJ2-6|TRBV6-5
TGTGCCAGCAGTTACACCCTGGGAGGTGGTGCCAACGTCCTGACTTTC
CASSYTLGGGANVLTF
>NA|NA|TRBJ2-7|TRBV5-1
TGCGCCAGCAGCTTGGTGCCCCCCTACGAGCAGTACTTC
CASSLVPPYEQYF